Described below is a single T cell receptor (beta chain) sequence and its context. Original processing notes: By means of reference gene primer amplification, nucleated cell counts were estimated. Repertoires were generated with immunoSEQ multiplex PCR, while TCRdb's copy carries only in-frame clones and drops some. The V and J calls and the clone size are those of that table, but D and trimming were determined from the DNA. The sample holds almost 350,000 clones, 89% seen once. Followed longitudinally, the Seattle patients had been enrolled during active infection. Between the trimmed V and J ends, which lost 4 bases and 3 bases, there was a span of 16 bases. CDR1 is SGHNT, CDR2 YYREEE, per germline (reference sequence). The length of the CDR3 is 15 residues. This record comes from a study of blood T cell repertoires in COVID-19. Overall study context: Whether acute or convalescent, the COVID-19 samples came from the United States, Italy and Spain. From T cells, B-cell-depleted T cells, or PBMCs came the material, which was cDNA or gDNA.

The clonotype originates from a woman aged 60-70 years with COVID-19, enrolled during active disease. The specimen was peripheral blood. The chain carries TRBV5-4 and TRBJ1-2; D possibly corresponds to TRBD1 (5 bases). CDR3 nucleotide sequence: TGTGCCAGCAGCACGGGGGGGGGATCGGACTATGGCTACACCTTC. It is translated as CASSTGGGSDYGYTF.